Listed below are T cell receptor beta chains from one sample, sequenced in a study of cytomegalovirus exposure and HLA in healthy donors. Generated by immunoSEQ multiplex PCR, the TCRdb table keeps only in-frame clones and is missing some. The table has fewer than 110,000 clones, around four fifths seen once. Sequences were obtained from PBMCs. These receptors originate from a man aged 35 to 55 in good health and CMV-seronegative. CDR3s include the opening cysteine and the closing phenylalanine or tryptophan. Fields, in order: V gene, clone size, J gene, D gene, CDR3 protein, CDR3 DNA. D genes are given only for firm matches. Rows give clone size only sometimes, using once, few, many, or a class for an expanded clone.

TRBV27,NA,TRBJ1-2,NA,CASSWGHKYGYTF,TGTGCCAGCAGTTGGGGACATAAGTATGGCTACACCTTC
TRBV15,NA,TRBJ1-6,TRBD1,CATSGGQGNNSPLHF,TGTGCCACCAGCGGCGGACAGGGGAACAATTCACCCCTCCACTTT
TRBV9,NA,TRBJ1-1,TRBD1,CASSGTGVGTEAFF,TGTGCCAGCAGCGGGACAGGGGTGGGAACTGAAGCTTTCTTT
TRBV2,NA,TRBJ2-5,TRBD2,CATSGGALETQYF,TGTGCCACTAGCGGGGGGGCCTTGGAGACCCAGTACTTC
TRBV12-5,NA,TRBJ2-3,NA,CASGLSSTDTQYF,TGTGCTAGTGGCCTAAGTAGCACAGATACGCAGTATTTT
TRBV18,NA,TRBJ2-6,NA,CASSGAGPSGANVLTF,TGTGCCAGCTCCGGCGCAGGGCCGTCTGGGGCCAACGTCCTGACTTTC
TRBV7-2,NA,TRBJ2-2,NA,CASSLEAGGPNTGELFF,TGTGCCAGCAGCTTAGAAGCCGGGGGACCGAACACCGGGGAGCTGTTTTTT
TRBV18,few,TRBJ2-1,TRBD2,CASSPLFGGAYNEQFF,TGTGCCAGCTCACCACTTTTCGGGGGGGCCTACAATGAGCAGTTCTTC
TRBV7-9,NA,TRBJ2-5,NA,CASIPGGGTGFQETQYF,TGTGCCAGCATCCCTGGGGGGGGTACAGGGTTCCAAGAGACCCAGTACTTC
TRBV7-9,NA,TRBJ1-5,NA,CASSSTPGLNSNQPQHF,TGTGCCAGCAGCTCTACACCTGGACTGAATAGCAATCAGCCCCAGCATTTT
TRBV2,NA,TRBJ1-5,TRBD1,CASSWTGSNQPQHF,TGTGCCAGCAGTTGGACAGGGAGCAATCAGCCCCAGCATTTT
TRBV5-4,NA,TRBJ1-6,NA,CASSLDTSGAPLHF,TGTGCCAGCAGCCTCGACACGTCAGGGGCACCCCTCCACTTT
TRBV2,NA,TRBJ1-2,NA,CASKSAFLAGYTF,TGTGCCAGCAAATCTGCCTTTCTGGCTGGCTACACCTTC
TRBV10-3,few,TRBJ1-4,NA,CAISEGILEEKLFF,TGTGCCATCAGTGAGGGCATCCTAGAGGAAAAACTGTTTTTT
TRBV30,NA,TRBJ1-1,NA,CAWSPGTIGKAFF,TGTGCCTGGAGTCCCGGGACAATAGGTAAAGCTTTCTTT
TRBV10-3,NA,TRBJ1-2,TRBD1,CAISGETGGRGGYTF,TGTGCCATCAGTGGGGAGACAGGGGGCCGAGGTGGCTACACCTTC
TRBV7-9,NA,TRBJ1-5,NA,CASSLGQDNQPQHF,TGTGCCAGCAGCTTAGGACAGGACAATCAGCCCCAGCATTTT
TRBV4-3,once,TRBJ1-2,TRBD1,CASSLGGQGQFGYTF,TGCGCCAGCAGCCTAGGGGGACAGGGACAGTTTGGCTACACCTTC
TRBV7-9,NA,TRBJ2-3,NA,CASSRPSDSSFTDTQYF,TGTGCCAGCAGCCGTCCGTCCGACAGTTCTTTCACAGATACGCAGTATTTT
TRBV27,NA,TRBJ1-4,TRBD1,CASSFRRGHEKLFF,TGTGCCAGCAGTTTTCGCAGGGGGCATGAAAAACTGTTTTTT
TRBV7-2,NA,TRBJ1-2,NA,CASSFQGFSGYTF,TGTGCCAGCAGCTTTCAGGGTTTCTCTGGCTACACCTTC
TRBV30,NA,TRBJ1-4,TRBD1,CAWSEPGQGEKLFF,TGTGCCTGGAGTGAACCGGGACAGGGGGAAAAACTGTTTTTT
TRBV7-2,NA,TRBJ2-5,NA,CASSLAPGLWETQYF,TGTGCCAGCAGCTTAGCGCCTGGGCTCTGGGAGACCCAGTACTTC
TRBV11-2,NA,TRBJ2-7,NA,CASSLDRGEQYF,TGTGCCAGCAGCTTAGATCGCGGCGAGCAGTACTTC
TRBV2,NA,TRBJ2-2,NA,CASRETRGTGELFF,TGTGCCAGCAGGGAGACTAGAGGGACCGGGGAGCTGTTTTTT
TRBV7-3,NA,TRBJ1-1,TRBD1,CASSSGQGRGEAFF,TGTGCCAGCAGCTCAGGACAGGGTAGAGGTGAAGCTTTCTTT
TRBV9,NA,TRBJ1-5,NA,CASSALGGSNQPQHF,TGTGCCAGCAGCGCCCTTGGGGGCAGCAATCAGCCCCAGCATTTT
TRBV7-2,NA,TRBJ1-2,TRBD1,CASSSGTGNGYTF,TGTGCCAGCAGTTCCGGGACAGGGAATGGCTACACCTTC
TRBV5-1,NA,TRBJ2-6,NA,CASSVTGSAGANVLTF,TGCGCCAGCAGCGTAACAGGGTCCGCGGGGGCCAACGTCCTGACTTTC
TRBV2,NA,TRBJ2-1,TRBD2,CASSVLAGVNEQFF,TGTGCCAGCAGTGTTCTGGCGGGGGTTAATGAGCAGTTCTTC
TRBV7-2,NA,TRBJ2-5,TRBD1,CASSERTGGLGQYF,TGTGCCAGCAGCGAACGGACAGGAGGCTTGGGCCAGTACTTC
TRBV7-9,NA,TRBJ2-1,TRBD2,CSSSSGTISYNEQFF,TGTTCCAGCAGCTCCGGGACTATCTCCTACAATGAGCAGTTCTTC
TRBV5-1,NA,TRBJ1-6,NA,CASSPQSPPNSPLHF,TGCGCCAGCAGCCCCCAATCCCCCCCTAATTCCCCCCTCCACTTT
TRBV4-1,NA,TRBJ2-2,NA,CASSQGRGRYTGELFF,TGCGCCAGCAGCCAAGGAAGAGGGAGGTACACCGGGGAGCTGTTTTTT
TRBV7-3,NA,TRBJ2-2,NA,CASSLYQGDTGELFF,TGTGCCAGCAGCTTATACCAGGGTGACACCGGGGAGCTGTTTTTT
TRBV10-3,NA,TRBJ1-2,NA,CAISEMGANYGYTF,TGTGCCATCAGTGAGATGGGGGCGAACTATGGCTACACCTTC
TRBV27,NA,TRBJ1-5,NA,CASSLAGNQPQHF,TGTGCCAGCAGTTTGGCAGGGAATCAGCCCCAGCATTTT
TRBV7-3,NA,TRBJ2-1,TRBD2,CASSLMVAGGRNEQFF,TGTGCCAGCAGCTTAATGGTGGCGGGGGGGCGGAATGAGCAGTTCTTC
TRBV6-6,NA,TRBJ1-4,TRBD1,CASTTGTGHGKLFF,TGTGCCAGCACCACCGGGACAGGGCATGGAAAACTGTTTTTT
TRBV5-4,NA,TRBJ1-5,TRBD1,CASSWDSGQPQHF,TGTGCCAGCAGTTGGGACAGCGGTCAGCCCCAGCATTTT
TRBV5-1,few,TRBJ1-4,NA,CASSLVANEKLFF,TGCGCCAGCAGCTTGGTAGCTAATGAAAAACTGTTTTTT
TRBV4-3,NA,TRBJ1-2,NA,CASSQDLGLHYGYTF,TGCGCCAGCAGCCAAGATCTGGGCTTGCACTATGGCTACACCTTC